This TCR beta chain stems from a study of T cell responses to AZD1222 COVID-19 vaccine. Study-wide results and limits: The donor cohort was predominantly white British with a female majority, and clonal diversity may have been underestimated.

This table comes from immunoSEQ multiplex PCR, and its TCRdb copy is limited to in-frame clones, with some not included. The data hold about 120,000 clones, with roughly 90% observed a single time. A word on this clone: Its target is unknown.

Trimming removed 3 bases from V and 5 bases from J, with 13 bases in between. The CDR3 sequence is 14 residues long. Germline lookup yields CDR1 MNHEY and CDR2 SMNVEV (reference sequence). The sequence came from an adult in good health. Source: peripheral blood, taken on day 0 of AZD1222 vaccination. The chain employs TRBV27 and TRBJ1-1, with D possibly TRBD1 on 6 matching bases. The CDR3 DNA is TGTGCCAGCAGTTTCGGCGGGGGCCGTACTGAAGCTTTCTTT. It specifies CASSFGGGRTEAFF.